This T cell receptor beta chain was sequenced for a study of blood T cell repertoires in COVID-19. On the study more broadly: From the United States, Italy and Spain came samples of acute and convalescent COVID-19.

TCRdb's copy holds only in-frame clones and misses some; the assay was immunoSEQ multiplex PCR. The sample lists more than 300,000 clones, 83% seen once, with around 5% in the top ten. On this clone: The same CDR3 also results from other DNA sequences found in this sample.

Trimming took 0 bases from V and 4 from J, leaving 4 bases between them. CDR3 length: 13 residues. The germline V gene has CDR1 SGHRS and CDR2 YFSETQ. The sample consisted of PBMCs or T cells enriched from blood (not recorded which). The sequence was collected from a woman in her fifties or sixties who had recovered from COVID-19. The rearrangement joins TRBV5-1 to TRBJ2-2; D is ambiguous. In DNA, the CDR3 is TGCGCCAGCAGCTTGGGTAGCACCGGGGAGCTGTTTTTT. Translating gives CASSLGSTGELFF.